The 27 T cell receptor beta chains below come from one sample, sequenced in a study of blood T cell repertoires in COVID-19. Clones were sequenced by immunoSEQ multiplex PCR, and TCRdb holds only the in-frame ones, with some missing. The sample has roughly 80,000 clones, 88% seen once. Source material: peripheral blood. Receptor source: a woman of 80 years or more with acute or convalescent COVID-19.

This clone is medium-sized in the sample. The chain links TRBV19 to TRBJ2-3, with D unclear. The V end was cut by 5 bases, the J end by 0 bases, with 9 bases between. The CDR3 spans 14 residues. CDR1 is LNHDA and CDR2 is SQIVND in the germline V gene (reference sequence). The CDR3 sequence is CASSPLASTDTQYF. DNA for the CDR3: TGTGCCAGTAGTCCGCTGGCTAGCACAGATACGCAGTATTTT.

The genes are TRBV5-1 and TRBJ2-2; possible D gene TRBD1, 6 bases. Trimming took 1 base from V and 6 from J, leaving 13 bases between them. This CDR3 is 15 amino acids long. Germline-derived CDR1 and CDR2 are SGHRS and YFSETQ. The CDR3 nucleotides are TGCGCCAGCAGCTTGATGGGGGCGGACGCCGGGGAGCTGTTTTTT. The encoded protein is CASSLMGADAGELFF.

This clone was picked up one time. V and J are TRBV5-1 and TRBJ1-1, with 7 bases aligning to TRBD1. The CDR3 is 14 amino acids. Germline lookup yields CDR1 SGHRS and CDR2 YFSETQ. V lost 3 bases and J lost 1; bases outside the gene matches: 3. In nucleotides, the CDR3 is TGCGCCAGCAGCTGGGGACAGACGAACACTGAAGCTTTCTTT. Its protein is CASSWGQTNTEAFF.

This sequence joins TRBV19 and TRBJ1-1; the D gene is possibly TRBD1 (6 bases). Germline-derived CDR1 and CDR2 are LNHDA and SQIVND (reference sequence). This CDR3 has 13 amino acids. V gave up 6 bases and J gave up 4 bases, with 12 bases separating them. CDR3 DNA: TGTGCCAGTAGCAGAGACAGGACCACTGAAGCTTTCTTT. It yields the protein CASSRDRTTEAFF.

The CDR3 sequence: CASTLGQGNNEQFF. In nucleotides, the CDR3 is TGTGCCAGCACCTTGGGGCAGGGAAACAATGAGCAGTTCTTC. The chain links TRBV7-9 to TRBJ2-1; D might be TRBD1 (5 bases). From germline, CDR1 is SEHNR and CDR2 FQNEAQ (reference sequence). This CDR3 has 14 residues. The germline V and J ends were trimmed by 7 bases and 5 bases, with 15 bases remaining between them.

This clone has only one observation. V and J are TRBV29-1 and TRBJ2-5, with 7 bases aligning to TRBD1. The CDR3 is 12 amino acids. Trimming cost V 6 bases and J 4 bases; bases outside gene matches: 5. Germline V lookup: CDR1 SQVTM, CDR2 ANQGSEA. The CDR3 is CSVRQGRETQYF. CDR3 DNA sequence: TGCAGCGTCCGACAGGGCCGAGAGACCCAGTACTTC.

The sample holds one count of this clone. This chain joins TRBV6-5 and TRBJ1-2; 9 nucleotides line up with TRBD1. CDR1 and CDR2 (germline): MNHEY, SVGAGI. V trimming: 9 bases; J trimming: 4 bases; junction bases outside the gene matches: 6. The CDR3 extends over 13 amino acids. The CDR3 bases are TGTGCCAGTGCCGGGACAGGGATCTATGGCTACACCTTC. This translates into CASAGTGIYGYTF.

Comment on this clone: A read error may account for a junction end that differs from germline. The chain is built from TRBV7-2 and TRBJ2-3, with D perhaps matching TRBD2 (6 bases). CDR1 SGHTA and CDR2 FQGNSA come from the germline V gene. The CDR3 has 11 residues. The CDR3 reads CPEGTTDTQYF. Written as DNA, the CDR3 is TGCCCGGAGGGGACTACAGATACGCAGTATTTT.

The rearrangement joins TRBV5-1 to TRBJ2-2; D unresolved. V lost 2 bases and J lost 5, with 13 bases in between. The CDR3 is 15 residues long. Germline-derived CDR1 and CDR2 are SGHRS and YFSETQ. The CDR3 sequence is CASSLASRRTGELFF. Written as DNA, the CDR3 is TGCGCCAGCAGCTTAGCCTCAAGGCGGACCGGGGAGCTGTTTTTT.

CDR3 DNA: TGTGCCAGCAGCTTGGCCAGCGGTTACCAAGAGACCCAGTACTTC. It translates to CASSLASGYQETQYF. J is TRBJ2-5 and V is TRBV5-4, with D perhaps matching TRBD2 (5 bases). CDR1 SGHNT and CDR2 YYREEE come from the germline V gene (reference sequence). V lost 0 bases and J 0 bases, leaving 9 bases between the germline ends. The CDR3 covers 15 residues.

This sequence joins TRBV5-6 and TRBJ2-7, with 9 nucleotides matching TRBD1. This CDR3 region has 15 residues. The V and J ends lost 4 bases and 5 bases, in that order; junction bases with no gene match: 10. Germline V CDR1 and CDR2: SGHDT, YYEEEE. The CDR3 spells CASSQQWTGADEQYF. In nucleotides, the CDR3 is TGTGCCAGCAGCCAGCAGTGGACAGGGGCGGACGAGCAGTACTTC. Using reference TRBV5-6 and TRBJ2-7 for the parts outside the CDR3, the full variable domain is DAGVTQSPTHLIKTRGQQVTLRCSPKSGHDTVSWYQQALGQGPQFIFQYYEEEERQRGNFPDRFSGHQFPNYSSELNVNALLLGDSALYLCASSQQWTGADEQYFGPGTRLTVT.

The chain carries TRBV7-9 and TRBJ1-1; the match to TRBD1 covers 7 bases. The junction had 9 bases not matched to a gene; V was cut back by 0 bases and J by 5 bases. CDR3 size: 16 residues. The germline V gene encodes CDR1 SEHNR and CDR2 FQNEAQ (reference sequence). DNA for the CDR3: TGTGCCAGCAGCTTAGCCTTCTCCGGGACAGAGACTGAAGCTTTCTTT. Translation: CASSLAFSGTETEAFF.

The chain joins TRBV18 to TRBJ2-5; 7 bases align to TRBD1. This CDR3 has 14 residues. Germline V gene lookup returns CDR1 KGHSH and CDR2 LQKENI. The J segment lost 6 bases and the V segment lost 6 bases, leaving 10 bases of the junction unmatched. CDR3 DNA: TGTGCCAGCTCTCGACAGGGTCCTGAGAAGACCCAGTACTTC. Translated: CASSRQGPEKTQYF. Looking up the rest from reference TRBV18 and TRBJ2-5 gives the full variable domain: NAGVMQNPRHLVRRRGQEARLRCSPMKGHSHVYWYRQLPEEGLKFMVYLQKENIIDESGMPKERFSAEFPKEGPSILRIQQVVRGDSAAYFCASSRQGPEKTQYFGPGTRLLVL.

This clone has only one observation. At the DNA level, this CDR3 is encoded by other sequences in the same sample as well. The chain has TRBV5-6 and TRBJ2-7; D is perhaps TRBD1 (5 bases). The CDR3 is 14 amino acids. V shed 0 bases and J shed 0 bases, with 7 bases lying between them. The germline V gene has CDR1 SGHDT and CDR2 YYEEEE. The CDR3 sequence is CASSLGQNSYEQYF. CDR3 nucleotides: TGTGCCAGCAGCTTGGGACAGAACTCCTACGAGCAGTACTTC.

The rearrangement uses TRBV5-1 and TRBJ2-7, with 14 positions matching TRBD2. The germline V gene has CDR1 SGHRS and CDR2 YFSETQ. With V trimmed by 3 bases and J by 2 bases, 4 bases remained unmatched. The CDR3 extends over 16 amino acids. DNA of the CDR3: TGCGCCAGCAGCTGGGGACTAGCGGGAGTAGCCTACGAGCAGTACTTC. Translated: CASSWGLAGVAYEQYF.

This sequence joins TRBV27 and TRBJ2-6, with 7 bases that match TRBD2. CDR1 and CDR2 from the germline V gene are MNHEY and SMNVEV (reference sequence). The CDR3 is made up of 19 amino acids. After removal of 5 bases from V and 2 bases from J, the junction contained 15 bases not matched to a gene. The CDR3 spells CASSPSTGTMVAGANVLTF. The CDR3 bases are TGTGCCAGCAGTCCTTCCACCGGGACTATGGTCGCTGGGGCCAACGTCCTGACTTTC.

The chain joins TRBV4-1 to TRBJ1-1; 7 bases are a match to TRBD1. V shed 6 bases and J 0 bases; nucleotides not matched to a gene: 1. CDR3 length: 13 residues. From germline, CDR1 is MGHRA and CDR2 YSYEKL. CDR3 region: CASSGTVNTEAFF. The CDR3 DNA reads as TGCGCCAGCAGTGGGACAGTGAACACTGAAGCTTTCTTT.

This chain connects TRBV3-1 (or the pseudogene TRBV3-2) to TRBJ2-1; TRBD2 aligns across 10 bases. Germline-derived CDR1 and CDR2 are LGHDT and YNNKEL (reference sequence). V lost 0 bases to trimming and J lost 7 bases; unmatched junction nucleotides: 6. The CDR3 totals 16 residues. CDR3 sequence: CASSQDSGGAKNEQFF. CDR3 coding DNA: TGTGCCAGCAGCCAAGACAGCGGGGGGGCGAAGAATGAGCAGTTCTTC.

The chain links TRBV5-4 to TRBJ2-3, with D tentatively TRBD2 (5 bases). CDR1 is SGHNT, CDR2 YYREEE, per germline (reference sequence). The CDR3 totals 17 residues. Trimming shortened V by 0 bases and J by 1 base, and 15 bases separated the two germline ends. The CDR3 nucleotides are TGTGCCAGCAGCTTGGTTAGGCGGGTAGGTCGCACAGATACGCAGTATTTT. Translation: CASSLVRRVGRTDTQYF. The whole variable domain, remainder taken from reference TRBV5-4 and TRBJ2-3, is ETGVTQSPTHLIKTRGQQVTLRCSSQSGHNTVSWYQQALGQGPQFIFQYYREEENGRGNFPPRFSGLQFPNYSSELNVNALELDDSALYLCASSLVRRVGRTDTQYFGPGTRLTVL.

CDR3 nucleotide sequence: TGTGCCAGCAGCCCAAGCCCCGGACGGGATGGCTACGAGCAGTACTTC. Translated, it gives CASSPSPGRDGYEQYF. The chain uses TRBV5-4 and TRBJ2-7; TRBD2 is a possible D gene (5 bases). Per the germline V gene, CDR1 is SGHNT and CDR2 is YYREEE (reference sequence). The CDR3 runs 16 residues. V shed 4 bases and J shed 3 bases, with 20 bases lying between them.

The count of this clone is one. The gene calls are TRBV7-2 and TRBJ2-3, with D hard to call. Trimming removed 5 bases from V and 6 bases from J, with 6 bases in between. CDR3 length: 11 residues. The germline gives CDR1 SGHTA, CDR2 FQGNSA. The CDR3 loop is CASSLPDTQYF. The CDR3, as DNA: TGTGCCAGCAGCCTCCCGGATACGCAGTATTTT.

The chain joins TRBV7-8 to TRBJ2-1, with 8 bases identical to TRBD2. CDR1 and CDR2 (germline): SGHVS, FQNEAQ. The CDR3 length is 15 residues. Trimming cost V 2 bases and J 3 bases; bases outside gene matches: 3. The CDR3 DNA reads TGTGCCAGCAGCTTACCCACTAGCGGCTACAATGAGCAGTTCTTC. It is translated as CASSLPTSGYNEQFF.

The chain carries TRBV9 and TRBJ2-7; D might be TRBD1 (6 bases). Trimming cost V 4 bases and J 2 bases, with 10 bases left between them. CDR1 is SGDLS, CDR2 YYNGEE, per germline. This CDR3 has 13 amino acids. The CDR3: CASSSGVPYEQYF. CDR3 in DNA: TGTGCCAGCAGCTCAGGGGTGCCCTACGAGCAGTACTTC.

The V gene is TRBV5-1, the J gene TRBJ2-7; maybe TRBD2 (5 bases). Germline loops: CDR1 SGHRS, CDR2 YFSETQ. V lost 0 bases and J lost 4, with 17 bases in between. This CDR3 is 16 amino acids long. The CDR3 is CASSLAGMKGGYEQYF. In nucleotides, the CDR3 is TGCGCCAGCAGCTTGGCCGGGATGAAAGGTGGTTACGAGCAGTACTTC.

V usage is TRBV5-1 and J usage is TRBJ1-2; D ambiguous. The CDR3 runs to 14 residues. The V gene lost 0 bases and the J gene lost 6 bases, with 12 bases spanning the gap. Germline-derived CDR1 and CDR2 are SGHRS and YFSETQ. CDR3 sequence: CASSLAVRGNGYTF. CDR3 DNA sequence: TGCGCCAGCAGCTTGGCCGTAAGAGGGAATGGCTACACCTTC.

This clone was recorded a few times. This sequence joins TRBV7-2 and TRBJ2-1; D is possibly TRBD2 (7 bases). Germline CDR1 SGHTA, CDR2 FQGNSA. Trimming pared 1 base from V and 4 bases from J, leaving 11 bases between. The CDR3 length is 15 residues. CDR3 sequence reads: CASSLEGGAYNEQFF. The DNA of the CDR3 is TGTGCCAGCAGCTTAGAGGGGGGGGCATACAATGAGCAGTTCTTC.

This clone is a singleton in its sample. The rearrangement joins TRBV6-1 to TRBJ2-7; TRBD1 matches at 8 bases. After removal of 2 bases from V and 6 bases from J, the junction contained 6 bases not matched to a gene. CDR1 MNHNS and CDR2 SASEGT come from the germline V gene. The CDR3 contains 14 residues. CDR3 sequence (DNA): TGTGCCAGCAGTGAAAGGGGGACAGGAGTCGAGCAGTACTTC. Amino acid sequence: CASSERGTGVEQYF.